Sequencing of this TCR beta chain was carried out in a study of CD8 T cells in Susac syndrome (dated by TCRdb to about 2019). The study in broad terms: Whether CD8+ T cell activation and differentiation in Susac syndrome was antigen driven was tested using repertoire sequencing. Clonality of the CD8+ T cell repertoire was compared between around eleven healthy donors, approximately 14 Susac syndrome patients and under 16 multiple sclerosis patients.

Reading from cysteine to phenylalanine, the CDR3 counts 14 amino acids. The kept DNA is CDR3 alone, 42 bases in frame from the first base. Via the germline V gene (reference sequence), CDR1 is PRHDT and CDR2 FYEKMQ. V trim: 5 bases; J trim: 8 bases; unmatched bases: 11. Peripheral blood CD8+ and CD4+ T cells from healthy donors, Susac syndrome patients and multiple sclerosis patients were profiled by high-throughput TCR beta sequencing. The multiple sclerosis controls were treatment-naive patients whose relapsing-remitting disease, either stable or active, fulfilled the revised McDonald criteria. Bulk CD8+ and CD4+ T cells were purified by magnetic negative isolation, while CD8+ TEMRA cells were enriched using FACS. Blood was collected in EDTA tubes and processed within 24 hours, with PBMCs isolated through density gradient centrifugation. PBMCs intended for TCR sequencing were cryopreserved in liquid nitrogen and were subsequently thawed in a 37 degrees C water bath. The sorted or isolated CD4+, CD8+ and CD8+ TEMRA cells had a purity of 90% or higher.

RNA was extracted using the RNeasy kit, and roughly 0.5 to 1 ug of the RNA was reverse transcribed with random hexamers. TCR beta CDR3 regions were amplified with the immunoSEQ multiplex PCR assay covering 54 Vbeta and 13 Jbeta segments. PCR amplification bias was corrected using a synthetic template baseline for primer optimization and computational correction. In the original analysis: Reads were annotated to V, D and J genes per IMGT and analyzed with immunoSEQ Analyzer, keeping only productive sequences. Clonality was calculated as one minus the Shannon entropy normalized by log2 of the number of productive unique sequences. Public and private clones were assessed among the 100 most prevalent clones of each patient and control. A clone was defined as Susac-specific if it was absent from the healthy and MS cohorts, from roughly 990 published viral clones and from other ImmuneACCESS disease sequences. Through fastp at Q25 and MiXCR, TCRdb rebuilt clones from the public reads, retaining in-frame beta chains. For every CDR3 protein sequence, its rows merge into one entry that carries the most common genes and DNA. The V and J calls shown here were made by TCRdb, not taken from the authors' results. The table for this sample lists approximately 300,000 distinct CDR3 sequences; 70% to 90% of them were counted only once. Roughly 0.22% of the sample is held by the ten biggest clonotypes.

As regards this clonotype: This clone's antigen is unknown. No clone much larger than this one lies a single base away; base qualities are absent.

Findings and caveats that apply to the study as a whole: The number of individuals in the TCR sequencing and HLA analysis was acknowledged as relatively small.

The clonotype was recovered from a human donor with multiple sclerosis. This sequence uses TRBV13 and TRBJ1-1, with 7 bases aligning to TRBD1. The specimen was CD8+ T cells from PBMCs. CDR3 loop: CASSDRASGGEAFF. The nucleotides are TGTGCCAGCAGCGACCGGGCCTCAGGGGGGGAAGCTTTCTTT.